These 25 T cell receptor beta chains share one sample of origin, sequenced in a study of CD8+CD57+ T cells in acquired aplastic anemia. Investigators profiled TCR beta VDJ and CDR3 from genomic DNA template. A single record per CDR3 protein comes from TCRdb applying MiXCR to the reads. The sample has a few hundred thousand distinct CDR3 sequences; about a third are singletons. The authors sequenced patients whose flow cytometry had shown CD8+CD57+ cell expansion. Material for sequencing was sorted CD4+, CD8+, or CD8+CD57+ T cells (not recorded which) from PBMCs. These receptors all come from a human donor with aplastic anemia.

This clonotype was seen a few times. The rearrangement links TRBV14 to TRBJ2-6; D gene uncertain. V was cut by 4 bases and J by 0 bases, with 4 bases left in between. CDR1 and CDR2 from the germline V gene are SGHDN and FVKESK. This CDR3 spans 14 amino acids. The CDR3, as DNA: TGTGCCAGCAGCCGAATCTCTGGGGCCAACGTCCTGACTTTC. Protein: CASSRISGANVLTF.

This clonotype was picked up a small number of times. This sequence joins TRBV20-1 and TRBJ2-3, with D tentatively TRBD2 (6 bases). Trimming took off 0 bases at V and 2 bases at J, with 15 bases between the two ends. Germline loops: CDR1 DFQATT, CDR2 SNEGSKA (reference sequence). This CDR3 region has 16 residues. CDR3 sequence: CSAREELATYTDTQYF. The DNA of the CDR3 is TGCAGTGCTAGAGAGGAGCTAGCGACTTACACAGATACGCAGTATTTT.

The chain carries TRBV9 and TRBJ2-2, with D hard to call. Germline V CDR1 and CDR2: SGDLS, YYNGEE. This CDR3 is 14 amino acids long. Trimming cost V 3 bases and J 2 bases, with 8 bases left between them. The CDR3 bases are TGTGCCAGCAGCGACCGGGCCAACACCGGGGAGCTGTTTTTT. This encodes CASSDRANTGELFF.

This clonotype has at least ten counts. This chain links TRBV2 with TRBJ1-3; D is undetermined. Trimming shortened V by 4 bases and J by 1 base, and 5 bases separated the two germline ends. The germline CDR1 and CDR2 sequences are SNHLY and FYNNEI. The CDR3 is 13 residues long. The DNA of the CDR3 is TGTGCCAGCAGTGTGAGATCTGGAAACACCATATATTTT. It yields the protein CASSVRSGNTIYF.

The table lists this clonotype with many counts. This chain uses TRBV9 with TRBJ2-7, with D hard to call. The V and J ends lost 0 bases and 1 base respectively, with 8 bases between them. This CDR3 comprises 14 residues. Germline CDR1 and CDR2: SGDLS and YYNGEE. The CDR3 loop reads CASSVGGVSYEQYF. Here the CDR3 DNA reads TGTGCCAGCAGCGTAGGAGGAGTATCCTACGAGCAGTACTTC.

A note on this clonotype: Being one base from a much bigger clone, this may be a read error. J is TRBJ1-6 and V is TRBV2; D is undetermined. V lost 5 bases to trimming and J lost 6 bases, with 11 bases between them. Germline loops: CDR1 SNHLY, CDR2 FYNNEI. The CDR3 totals 14 residues. CDR3 region: CASSMALGNSPLHF. CDR3 DNA: TGTGCCAGCAGTATGGCTTTGGGTAATTCACCCCTCCACTTT. Full variable domain (rest looked up from reference TRBV2 and TRBJ1-6): EPEVTQTPSHQVTQMGQEVILRCVPISNHLYFYWYRQILGQKVEFLVSFYNNEISEKSEIFDDQFSVERPDGSNFTLKIRSTKLEDSAMYFCASSMALGNSPLHFGNGTRLTVT.

This clonotype was picked up many times. Here the CDR3 reads CASSYLGRDGYTF. CDR3 nucleotide sequence: TGTGCCAGCAGTTACCTGGGTAGGGATGGCTACACCTTC. The chain joins TRBV6-5 to TRBJ1-2, with D unresolved. V lost 2 bases and J lost 6, with 10 bases in between. The CDR3 is 13 residues long. Per the germline V gene, CDR1 is MNHEY and CDR2 is SVGAGI.

The chain uses TRBV2 and TRBJ1-2; possibly TRBD1 for D (6 bases). Trimming left V 6 bases short and J 2 bases short, with 13 bases between. Germline values: CDR1 SNHLY, CDR2 FYNNEI. The CDR3 totals 14 residues. The CDR3 coding sequence is TGTGCCAGCAGACGAACAGGGACCAACTATGGCTACACCTTC. Translation: CASRRTGTNYGYTF.

This clonotype was observed a handful of times. The J gene is TRBJ2-5, the V gene TRBV4-1, with 9 bases fitting TRBD1. The J segment lost 6 bases and the V segment lost 0 bases, leaving 8 bases of the junction unmatched. From germline, CDR1 is MGHRA and CDR2 YSYEKL. The CDR3 contains 16 residues. CDR3 nucleotide sequence: TGCGCCAGCAGCCAAGAGGGTGGGGACAGGGCGAAGACCCAGTACTTC. Translating it yields CASSQEGGDRAKTQYF.

Concerning this clonotype: In this CDR3 the conserved last residue, phenylalanine or tryptophan, is missing, so a read error is likely. The rearrangement uses TRBV29-1 and TRBJ1-3, with D maybe TRBD1 (5 bases). The CDR3 runs to 12 residues. The ends were cut back, 6 bases at V and 4 bases at J, with 10 bases in the middle. Germline values: CDR1 SQVTM, CDR2 ANQGSEA. The CDR3 sequence is CSVGDGGNTIYL. The CDR3 bases are TGCAGCGTGGGGGACGGCGGAAACACCATATATCTT.

This clonotype has only one observation. The chain carries TRBV5-1 and TRBJ2-3; D may be TRBD2 (6 bases). Germline values: CDR1 SGHRS, CDR2 YFSETQ. The CDR3 is 15 residues long. The V end lost 0 bases, the J end lost 6 bases, and 14 bases lay between the germline ends. The CDR3 DNA follows: TGCGCCAGCAGCTTGGGCGGCGGGACGAGGGATACGCAGTATTTT. Translated: CASSLGGGTRDTQYF. Complete variable domain (other parts from reference TRBV5-1 and TRBJ2-3): KAGVTQTPRYLIKTRGQQVTLSCSPISGHRSVSWYQQTPGQGLQFLFEYFSETQRNKGNFPGRFSGRQFSNSRSEMNVSTLELGDSALYLCASSLGGGTRDTQYFGPGTRLTVL.

At least ten counts were recorded for this clonotype. The chain combines TRBV7-6 with TRBJ2-5, with TRBD1 as a possible D gene (6 bases). The germline V gene encodes CDR1 SGHVS and CDR2 FNYEAQ. The V gene lost 5 bases and the J gene lost 3 bases, with 16 bases spanning the gap. This CDR3 region has 15 residues. CDR3 protein: CASSGMDSGKETQYF. The CDR3 coding sequence is TGTGCCAGCAGCGGAATGGACAGTGGAAAAGAGACCCAGTACTTC.

This clonotype was seen many times. The chain uses TRBV25-1 and TRBJ1-1; 8 nucleotides align to TRBD1. Germline-derived CDR1 and CDR2 are MGHDK and SYGVNS. After removal of 2 bases from V and 1 base from J, the junction contained 0 bases not matched to a gene. This CDR3 spans 14 amino acids. The CDR3 reads CASSETGGNTEAFF. The CDR3 coding sequence is TGTGCCAGCAGTGAAACAGGGGGGAACACTGAAGCTTTCTTT.

This clonotype was seen at least ten times. The chain uses TRBV19 and TRBJ1-2; 8 bases are shared with TRBD1. The V segment lost 6 bases and the J segment 5 bases; nucleotides outside the gene matches: 2. This CDR3 is built from 12 residues. The V gene's germline CDR1 is LNHDA and CDR2 SQIVND (reference sequence). CDR3 amino acids: CASRTGEYGYTF. The CDR3 DNA is TGTGCCAGTAGGACAGGGGAATATGGCTACACCTTC. Looking up the rest from reference TRBV19 and TRBJ1-2 gives the full variable domain: DGGITQSPKYLFRKEGQNVTLSCEQNLNHDAMYWYRQDPGQGLRLIYYSQIVNDFQKGDIAEGYSVSREKKESFPLTVTSAQKNPTAFYLCASRTGEYGYTFGSGTRLTVV.

The V call is TRBV20-1, the J call TRBJ2-1, with D possibly being TRBD1 (6 bases). The ends were cut back, 5 bases at V and 4 bases at J, with 12 bases in the middle. Germline V gene lookup returns CDR1 DFQATT and CDR2 SNEGSKA (reference sequence). The CDR3 is 13 residues long. CDR3 DNA: TGCAGTGCTCTATCGGACAGATACAATGAGCAGTTCTTC. Its translation: CSALSDRYNEQFF.

The V call is TRBV19, the J call TRBJ2-3, with 7 bases that match TRBD2. The CDR3 totals 14 residues. The V and J ends lost 5 bases and 3 bases, in that order; junction bases with no gene match: 5. In germline, CDR1 is LNHDA, CDR2 SQIVND (reference sequence). The CDR3 region is CASSPSGDTDTQYF. CDR3 DNA sequence: TGTGCCAGTAGTCCCAGCGGGGATACAGATACGCAGTATTTT.

The chain carries TRBV5-8 and TRBJ2-3; D is perhaps TRBD1 (6 bases). The CDR3 loop spans 14 amino acids. The germline gives CDR1 SGHTS, CDR2 YDEGEE. With 0 bases removed from V and 5 bases from J, the gap between germline ends came to 10 bases. CDR3 bases: TGTGCCAGCAGCTTGGCAGGGGCGGAAGATACGCAGTATTTT. Its protein is CASSLAGAEDTQYF. Looking up the rest from reference TRBV5-8 and TRBJ2-3 gives the full variable domain: EAGVTQSPTHLIKTRGQQATLRCSPISGHTSVYWYQQALGLGLQFLLWYDEGEERNRGNFPPRFSGRQFPNYSSELNVNALELEDSALYLCASSLAGAEDTQYFGPGTRLTVL.

In its sample, this clonotype was seen many times. This chain links TRBV2 with TRBJ1-5; D gene uncertain. CDR3 length: 14 amino acids. Germline CDR1 SNHLY, CDR2 FYNNEI. V lost 8 bases to trimming and J lost 3 bases, with 14 bases between them. The CDR3, as DNA: TGTGCCAGCCTAGGAATCGATCACAATCAGCCCCAGCATTTT. Protein product: CASLGIDHNQPQHF.

This clonotype was detected only once. The V and J genes are TRBV10-2 and TRBJ2-5; 10 bases agree with TRBD2. Germline assignment: CDR1 WSHSY and CDR2 SAAADI. Germline trimming cut 7 bases from V and 4 bases from J; bases unmatched to any gene: 15. This CDR3 comprises 17 residues. The CDR3 protein is CASTVGASGSARETQYF. The CDR3 region has the DNA TGCGCCAGCACCGTTGGGGCTAGCGGGAGTGCCCGAGAGACCCAGTACTTC.

In this sample, this clonotype turned up many times. V gene TRBV10-3 combines with J gene TRBJ2-5; the match to TRBD2 covers 11 bases. The trim removed 0 bases at V and 0 bases at J, leaving 6 bases unmatched. The germline CDR1 and CDR2 sequences are ENHRY and SYGVKD. This CDR3 region has 18 residues. The CDR3 DNA follows: TGTGCCATCAGTGAGTCGCTAGCGGGGGGCCGATACCAAGAGACCCAGTACTTC. This translates into CAISESLAGGRYQETQYF.

Concerning this clonotype: Being one base from a much bigger clone, this may be a read error. The rearrangement links TRBV2 to TRBJ1-2; TRBD1 agrees at 7 bases. Trimming removed 6 bases from V and 4 bases from J; junction bases left unmatched: 5. This CDR3 has 13 residues. Germline CDR1 and CDR2: SNHLY and FYNNEI. As DNA, the CDR3 is TGTGCCAGCAGCTACCGACAGGGCTATGGCTACACCTTC. This codes for CASSYRQGYGYTF. Filled out from reference TRBV2 and TRBJ1-2, the complete variable domain reads EPEVTQTPSHQVTQMGQEVILRCVPISNHLYFYWYRQILGQKVEFLVSFYNNEISEKSEIFDDQFSVERPDGSNFTLKIRSTKLEDSAMYFCASSYRQGYGYTFGSGTRLTVV.

This clonotype was seen at least ten times. J is TRBJ1-2 and V is TRBV9, with a weak D call TRBD1 (6 bases). Trimming left V 0 bases short and J 3 bases short, with 15 bases between. Germline V gene data show CDR1 as SGDLS and CDR2 as YYNGEE. The CDR3 length is 16 residues. CDR3 nucleotides: TGTGCCAGCAGCGTAGTATCAGGGGCGAGCGACTATGGCTACACCTTC. It encodes CASSVVSGASDYGYTF.

At least ten counts were recorded for this clonotype. The chain recombines TRBV20-1 with TRBJ2-7, with 7 nucleotides matching TRBD1. Germline lookup yields CDR1 DFQATT and CDR2 SNEGSKA (reference sequence). V gave up 3 bases and J gave up 3 bases; unmatched junction bases: 8. This CDR3 region has 14 residues. This CDR3 reads CSASSQGYRYEQYF. CDR3 sequence (DNA): TGCAGTGCTAGTTCACAGGGGTATCGCTACGAGCAGTACTTC.

The chain employs TRBV11-2 and TRBJ2-2; 8 positions agree with TRBD1. The CDR3 has 18 amino acids. V was pared by 0 bases and J by 2 bases, with 8 bases of the junction left unmatched. The V gene's germline CDR1 is SGHAT and CDR2 FQNNGV. This CDR3 reads CASSLDQDRARNTGELFF. The CDR3 DNA reads as TGTGCCAGCAGCTTAGATCAGGACAGGGCCCGAAACACCGGGGAGCTGTTTTTT.

This clonotype was observed at least ten times. J is TRBJ2-7 and V is TRBV7-2; 10 bases are shared with TRBD2. The CDR3 runs 19 residues. CDR1 is SGHTA, CDR2 FQGNSA, per germline. J lost 5 bases, V lost 5 bases, and 21 bases had no gene match. Here the CDR3 DNA reads TGTGCCAGCAGCCCTCAACGGCGGACTAGCGGAGTCCGGAGCGACGAGCAGTACTTC. Protein product: CASSPQRRTSGVRSDEQYF. Together with reference TRBV7-2 and TRBJ2-7, the CDR3 gives the full variable domain: GAGVSQSPSNKVTEKGKDVELRCDPISGHTALYWYRQSLGQGLEFLIYFQGNSAPDKSGLPSDRFSAERTGGSVSTLTIQRTQQEDSAVYLCASSPQRRTSGVRSDEQYFGPGTRLTVT.